The clone carrying this T cell receptor (beta chain) was observed many times. The antigen is unknown. This sample's time point: newly diagnosed GD, antithyroid drugs for less than 3 months. Researchers made the TCR library from RNA that was extracted from PBMCs. EDTA tubes were used for drawing about 9 milliliters of peripheral blood. This sample is part of a study of regulatory T cells in long-lasting Graves disease. CDR3 regions were amplified by Arm-PCR using iRepertoire HTBI primers to build TCR beta libraries. One entry per CDR3 protein results from TCRdb running MiXCR on the multiplex PCR reads. This sample has 300,000 to 400,000 distinct CDR3 sequences, with about a sixth found just once. Study-level results: Persistent Graves' patients possessed reduced TCR diversity relative to recently diagnosed ones.

Germline lookup yields CDR1 WSHSY and CDR2 SAAADI. This CDR3 is built from 16 residues. Trimming cost V 4 bases and J 1 base; bases outside gene matches: 7. These sequences were also reported in another study, on T cells in Graves' hyperthyroidism and ophthalmopathy. Per that paper: The TCR CDR3 first-round RT-PCR relied on the HTBI primer set.

The TCR comes from a man in his forties with Graves disease. This material consisted of peripheral blood mononuclear cells (PBMCs), taken at new diagnosis, from a patient treated with antithyroid drugs. J is TRBJ1-1 and V is TRBV10-2; 9 bases agree with TRBD1. The CDR3: CASSATLGQGNTEAFF. In DNA, the CDR3 is TGCGCCAGCAGTGCGACCCTGGGACAGGGGAACACTGAAGCTTTCTTT.